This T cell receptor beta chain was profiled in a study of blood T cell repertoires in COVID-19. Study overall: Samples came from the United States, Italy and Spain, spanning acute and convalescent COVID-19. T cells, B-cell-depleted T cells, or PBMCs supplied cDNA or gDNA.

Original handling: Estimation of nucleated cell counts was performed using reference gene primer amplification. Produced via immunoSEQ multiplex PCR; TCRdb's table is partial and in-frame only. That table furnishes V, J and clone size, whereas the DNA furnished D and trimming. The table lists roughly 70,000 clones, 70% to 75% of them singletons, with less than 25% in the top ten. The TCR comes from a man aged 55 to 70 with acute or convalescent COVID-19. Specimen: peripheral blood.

The CDR3 loop reads CAGGQGRGTGELFF. The DNA of the CDR3 is TGTGCCGGGGGACAGGGGCGCGGGACCGGGGAGCTGTTTTTT. This chain uses TRBV10-3 with TRBJ2-2, with 10 bases fitting TRBD1. V lost 11 bases to trimming and J lost 5 bases; unmatched junction nucleotides: 8. Germline V gene sequence: CDR1 ENHRY, CDR2 SYGVKD. This CDR3 spans 14 amino acids.